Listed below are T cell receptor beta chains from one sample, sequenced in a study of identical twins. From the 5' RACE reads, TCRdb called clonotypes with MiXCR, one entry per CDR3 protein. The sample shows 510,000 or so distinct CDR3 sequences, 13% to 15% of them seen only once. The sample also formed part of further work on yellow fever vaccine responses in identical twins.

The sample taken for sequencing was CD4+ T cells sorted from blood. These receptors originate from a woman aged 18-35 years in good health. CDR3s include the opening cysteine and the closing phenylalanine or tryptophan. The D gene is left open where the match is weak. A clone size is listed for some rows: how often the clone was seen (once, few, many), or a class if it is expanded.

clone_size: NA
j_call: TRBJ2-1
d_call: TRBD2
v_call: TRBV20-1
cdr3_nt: TGCAGTGCTTGTCCTCTAGCGGGAATTGGGAATGAGCAGTTCTTC
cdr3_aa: CSACPLAGIGNEQFF

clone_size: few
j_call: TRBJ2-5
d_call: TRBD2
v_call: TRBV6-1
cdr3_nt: TGTGCCAGCAGTGAAGCGGGACTAGCGGGGGTAGAGACCCAGTACTTC
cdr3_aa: CASSEAGLAGVETQYF

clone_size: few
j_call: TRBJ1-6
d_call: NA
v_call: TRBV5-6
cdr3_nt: TGTGCCAGCAGCTTGGGACAGGTTTATAATTCACCCCTCCACTTT
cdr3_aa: CASSLGQVYNSPLHF

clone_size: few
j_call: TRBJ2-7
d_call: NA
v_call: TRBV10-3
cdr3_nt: TGTGCCATCAACACCCAGGGGTACGAGCAGTACTTC
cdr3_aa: CAINTQGYEQYF

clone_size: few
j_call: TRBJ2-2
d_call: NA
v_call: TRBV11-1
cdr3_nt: TGTGCCAGCAGCCGGAATGAGAGAGGCACCGGGGAGCTGTTTTTT
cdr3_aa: CASSRNERGTGELFF

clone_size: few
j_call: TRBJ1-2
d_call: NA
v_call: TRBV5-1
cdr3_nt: TGCGCCAGCAGGGCAGAGGCTAACTATGGCTACACCTTC
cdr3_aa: CASRAEANYGYTF

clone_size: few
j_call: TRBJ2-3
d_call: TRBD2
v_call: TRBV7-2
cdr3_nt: TGTGCCAGCAGCCCCGGACTAGCGGGAGGTCCGAATACGCAGTATTTT
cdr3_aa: CASSPGLAGGPNTQYF

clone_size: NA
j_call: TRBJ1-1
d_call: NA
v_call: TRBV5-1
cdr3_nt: TGCGCCAGCAGCCCCGGACAGATAAACACTGAAGCTTTCTTT
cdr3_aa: CASSPGQINTEAFF

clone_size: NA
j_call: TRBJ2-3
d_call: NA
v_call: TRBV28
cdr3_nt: TGTGCCAGCAGTTTGTGGGATACGCAGTATTTT
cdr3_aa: CASSLWDTQYF

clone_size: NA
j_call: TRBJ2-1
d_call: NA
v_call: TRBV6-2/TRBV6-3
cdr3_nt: TGTGCCAGCAGTTATAGCGGTGAGCAGTTCTTC
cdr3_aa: CASSYSGEQFF

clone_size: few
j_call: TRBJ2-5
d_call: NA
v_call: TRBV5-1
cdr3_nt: TGCGCCAGCAGCTTGGAGGGATCCCTTGAGACCCAGTACTTC
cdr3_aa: CASSLEGSLETQYF

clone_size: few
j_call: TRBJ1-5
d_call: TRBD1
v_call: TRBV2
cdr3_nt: TGTGCCAGCAGCTTCACAGGGGTGAGCAATCAGCCCCAGCATTTT
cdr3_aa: CASSFTGVSNQPQHF

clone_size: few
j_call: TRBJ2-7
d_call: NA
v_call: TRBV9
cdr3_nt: TGTGCCAGCAGCGTAGGCTTTCGTGGGCCCTACGAGCAGTACTTC
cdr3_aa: CASSVGFRGPYEQYF

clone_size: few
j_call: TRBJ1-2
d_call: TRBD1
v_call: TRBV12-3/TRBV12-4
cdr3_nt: TGTGCCAGCAGATCCAGCACGAGGGGACAGTTATATGGCTACACCTTC
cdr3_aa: CASRSSTRGQLYGYTF

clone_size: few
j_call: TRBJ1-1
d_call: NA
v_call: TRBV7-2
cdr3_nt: TGTGCCAGCAGCTTCTTCGGGGTACTGAACACTGAAGCTTTCTTT
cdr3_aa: CASSFFGVLNTEAFF

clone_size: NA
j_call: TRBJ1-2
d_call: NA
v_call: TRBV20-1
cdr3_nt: TGCAGTGCTAGAGAGACCCTAGGGGACTATGGCTACACCTTC
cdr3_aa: CSARETLGDYGYTF

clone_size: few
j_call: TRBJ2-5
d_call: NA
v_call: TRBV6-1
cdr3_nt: TGTGCCAGCAGAGAGGGAATTAAAGAGACCCAGTACTTC
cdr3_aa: CASREGIKETQYF

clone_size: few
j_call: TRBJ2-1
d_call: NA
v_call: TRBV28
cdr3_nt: TGTGCCAGCATATCAGGGTTAAGCTCCTACAATGAGCAGTTCTTC
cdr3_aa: CASISGLSSYNEQFF

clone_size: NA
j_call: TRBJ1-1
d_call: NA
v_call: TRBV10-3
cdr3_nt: TGTGCCATCAGTGAGGGGGTAAACACTGAAGCTTTCTTT
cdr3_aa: CAISEGVNTEAFF

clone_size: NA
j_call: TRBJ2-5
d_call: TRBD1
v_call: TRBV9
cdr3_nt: TGTGCCAGCAGCGTAGACGGGACAGCCCAAGAGACCCAGTACTTC
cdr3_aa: CASSVDGTAQETQYF

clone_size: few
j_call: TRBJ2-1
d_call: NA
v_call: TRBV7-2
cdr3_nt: TGTGCCAGCAGCTTAGAAAGGGGAGGTGAGCAGTTCTTC
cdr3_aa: CASSLERGGEQFF

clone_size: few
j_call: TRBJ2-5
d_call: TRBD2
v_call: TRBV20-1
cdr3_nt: TGCAGTGCTAAGCAGCGGGGGGTATCCCCGGAGACCCAGTACTTC
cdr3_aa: CSAKQRGVSPETQYF

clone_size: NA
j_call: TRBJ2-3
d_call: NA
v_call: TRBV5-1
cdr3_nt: TGCGCCAGCAGCTTGGAGGCGGGGCTGAGCACAGATACGCAGTATTTT
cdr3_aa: CASSLEAGLSTDTQYF

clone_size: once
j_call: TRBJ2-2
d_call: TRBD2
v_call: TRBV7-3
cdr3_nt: TGTGCCAGCAGCCCGCACCAAGGGGAGGGACTCAACACCGGGGAGCTGTTTTTT
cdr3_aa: CASSPHQGEGLNTGELFF

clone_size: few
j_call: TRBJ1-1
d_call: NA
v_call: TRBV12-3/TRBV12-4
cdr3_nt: TGTGCCAGCAGTGCCCTAGGGACTGAAGCTTTCTTT
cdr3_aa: CASSALGTEAFF

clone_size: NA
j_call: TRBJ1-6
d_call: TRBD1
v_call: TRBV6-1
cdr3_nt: TGTGCCAGCGGGTGGACAGGGAATAATTCACCCCTCCACTTT
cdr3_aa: CASGWTGNNSPLHF

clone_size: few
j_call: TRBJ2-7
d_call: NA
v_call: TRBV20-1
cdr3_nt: TGCAGCGCTTCCGGGCCAAGCTACGAGCAGTACTTC
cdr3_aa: CSASGPSYEQYF

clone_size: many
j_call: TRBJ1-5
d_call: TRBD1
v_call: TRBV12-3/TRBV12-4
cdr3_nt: TGTGCCAGCAGTCCGACAGGGGGCCAGCCCCAGCATTTT
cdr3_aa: CASSPTGGQPQHF

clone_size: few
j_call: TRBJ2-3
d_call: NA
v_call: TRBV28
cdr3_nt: TGTGCCAGCAGTTTCCTTAAACTCAGGGATAGCACAGATACGCAGTATTTT
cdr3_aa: CASSFLKLRDSTDTQYF

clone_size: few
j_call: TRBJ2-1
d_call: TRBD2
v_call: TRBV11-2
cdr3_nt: TGTGCCAGCAGCTTAGTAGTCGGGGGGGGTCAAATAGAGCAGTTCTTC
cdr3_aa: CASSLVVGGGQIEQFF

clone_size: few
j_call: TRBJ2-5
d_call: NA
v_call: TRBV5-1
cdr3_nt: TGCGCCAGCCAACCCCAGATGTTCCCAAGGGAGACCCAGTACTTC
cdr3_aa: CASQPQMFPRETQYF

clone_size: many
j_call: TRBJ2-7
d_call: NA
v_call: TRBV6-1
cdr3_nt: TGTGCCAGCAGCCAAACAGTTTCCTACGAGCAGTACTTC
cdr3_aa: CASSQTVSYEQYF

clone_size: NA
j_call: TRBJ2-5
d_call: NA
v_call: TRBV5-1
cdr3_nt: TGCGCCAGCAGCCGGGACTCAGGGAGGCGTGAGACCCAGTACTTC
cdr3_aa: CASSRDSGRRETQYF

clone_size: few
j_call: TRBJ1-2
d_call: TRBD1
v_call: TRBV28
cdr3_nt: TGTGCCAGCAGACCCGCGACAGGGGCGGGCTATGGCTACACCTTC
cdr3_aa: CASRPATGAGYGYTF

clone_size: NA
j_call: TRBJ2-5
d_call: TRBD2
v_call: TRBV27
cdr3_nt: TGTGCCAGCAGCATTACCGGGACTAGCGCGTCCCAGTACTTC
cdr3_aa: CASSITGTSASQYF

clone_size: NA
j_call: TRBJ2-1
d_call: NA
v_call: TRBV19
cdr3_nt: TGTGCCAGTGGAACTAGTTCCAATGAGCAGTTCTTC
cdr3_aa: CASGTSSNEQFF

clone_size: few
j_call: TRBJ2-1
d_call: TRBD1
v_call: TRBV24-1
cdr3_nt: TGTGCCACCAGTGACACCGGGACAGGGGACGGCAATGAGCAGTTCTTC
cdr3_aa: CATSDTGTGDGNEQFF

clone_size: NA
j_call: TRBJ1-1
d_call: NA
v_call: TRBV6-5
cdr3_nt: TGTGCCAGCGGGTCTTACACTGAAGTTTTCTTT
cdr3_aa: CASGSYTEVFF

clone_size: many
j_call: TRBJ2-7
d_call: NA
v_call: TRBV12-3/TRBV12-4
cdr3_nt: TGTGCCAGCAGTAGGGACGGGTACGAGCAGTACTTC
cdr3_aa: CASSRDGYEQYF

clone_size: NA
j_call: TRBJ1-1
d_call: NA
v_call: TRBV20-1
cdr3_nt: TGCAGTGCGAGTGGCGACACTGAAGCTTTCTTT
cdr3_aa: CSASGDTEAFF

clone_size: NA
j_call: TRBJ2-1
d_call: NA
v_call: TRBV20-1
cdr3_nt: TGCAGTGCTAGATCGGAGAGCAATGAGCAGTTCTTC
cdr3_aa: CSARSESNEQFF

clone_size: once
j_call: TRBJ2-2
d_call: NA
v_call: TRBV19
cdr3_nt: TGTGCCAGTAGTCGTGACGCGAACACCGGGGAGCTGTTTTTT
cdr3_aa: CASSRDANTGELFF

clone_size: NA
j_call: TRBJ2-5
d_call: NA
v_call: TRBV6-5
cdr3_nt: TGTGCCAGCAGTTACTCTTCCCAACCCCGCCAAGAGACCCAGTACTTC
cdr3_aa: CASSYSSQPRQETQYF

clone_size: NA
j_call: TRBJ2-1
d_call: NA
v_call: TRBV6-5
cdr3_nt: TGTGCCAGCAGTTACGGAAGGGGACGGAGTCCAGAGCAGTTCTTC
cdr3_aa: CASSYGRGRSPEQFF

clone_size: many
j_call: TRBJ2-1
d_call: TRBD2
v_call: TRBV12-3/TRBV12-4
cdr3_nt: TGTGCCAGCATTAGCGGGAAGGTCTACAATGAGCAGTTCTTC
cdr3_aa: CASISGKVYNEQFF

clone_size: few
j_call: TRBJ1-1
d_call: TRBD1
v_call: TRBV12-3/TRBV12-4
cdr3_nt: TGTGCCAGCAGGGACAGGGGGCTCGCTGAAGCTTTCTTT
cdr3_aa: CASRDRGLAEAFF

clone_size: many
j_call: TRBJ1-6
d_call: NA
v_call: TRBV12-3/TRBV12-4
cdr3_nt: TGTGCCAGCTCGCCGGGCTCCTATAATTCACCCCTCCACTTT
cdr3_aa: CASSPGSYNSPLHF

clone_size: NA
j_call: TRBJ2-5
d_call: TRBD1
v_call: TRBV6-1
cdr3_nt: TGTGCCAGTAGTCGACAGGGCGTCGAAGAGACCCAGTACTTC
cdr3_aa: CASSRQGVEETQYF

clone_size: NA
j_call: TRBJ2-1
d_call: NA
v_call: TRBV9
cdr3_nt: TGTGCCAGCAGCGGGAATGGACAGTACAATGAGCAGTTCTTC
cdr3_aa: CASSGNGQYNEQFF